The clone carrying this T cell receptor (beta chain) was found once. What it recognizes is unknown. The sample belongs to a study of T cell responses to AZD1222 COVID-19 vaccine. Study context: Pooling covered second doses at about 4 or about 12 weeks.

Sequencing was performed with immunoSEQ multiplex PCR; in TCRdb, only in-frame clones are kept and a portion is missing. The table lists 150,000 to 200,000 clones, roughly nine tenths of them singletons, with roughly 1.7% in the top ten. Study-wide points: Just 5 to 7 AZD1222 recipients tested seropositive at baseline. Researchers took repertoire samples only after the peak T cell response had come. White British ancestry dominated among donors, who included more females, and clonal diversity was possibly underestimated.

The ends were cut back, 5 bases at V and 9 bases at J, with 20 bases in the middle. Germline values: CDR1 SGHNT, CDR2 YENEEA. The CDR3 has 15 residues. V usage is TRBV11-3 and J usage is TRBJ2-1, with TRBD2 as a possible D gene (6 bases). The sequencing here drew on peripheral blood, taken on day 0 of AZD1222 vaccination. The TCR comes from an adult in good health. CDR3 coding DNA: TGTGCCAGCAGCCTAGGAGGGCTAGCTAGAGGTGAGCAGTTCTTC. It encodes CASSLGGLARGEQFF.